This T cell receptor (beta chain) was documented in a study of blood T cell repertoires in COVID-19. Sequencing used immunoSEQ multiplex PCR; TCRdb keeps in-frame clones, though not all of them. The table lists roughly 350,000 clones, approximately 91% of them singletons. The germline V and J ends were trimmed by 0 bases and 3 bases, with 15 bases remaining between them. The CDR3 contains 16 residues. CDR1 is MNHEY, CDR2 SVGAGI, per germline. The clonotype was recovered from a woman between 65 and 79 years old with COVID-19, enrolled during active disease. The sequenced sample consisted of peripheral blood. The chain recombines TRBV6-5 with TRBJ2-7; a weak D match, TRBD2 (5 bases). CDR3 bases: TGTGCCAGCAGTTACTCGAGGCCTCAACGGGGCTACGAGCAGTACTTC. Its translation: CASSYSRPQRGYEQYF.